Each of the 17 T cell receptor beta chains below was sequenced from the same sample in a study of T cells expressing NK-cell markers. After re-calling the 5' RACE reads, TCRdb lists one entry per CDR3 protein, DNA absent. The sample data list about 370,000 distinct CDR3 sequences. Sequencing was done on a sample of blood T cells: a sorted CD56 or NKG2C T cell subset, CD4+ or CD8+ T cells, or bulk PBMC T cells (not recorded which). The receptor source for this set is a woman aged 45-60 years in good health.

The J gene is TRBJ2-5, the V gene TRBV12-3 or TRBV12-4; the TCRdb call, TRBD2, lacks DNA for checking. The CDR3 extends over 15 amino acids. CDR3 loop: CASSDLADPQETQYF.

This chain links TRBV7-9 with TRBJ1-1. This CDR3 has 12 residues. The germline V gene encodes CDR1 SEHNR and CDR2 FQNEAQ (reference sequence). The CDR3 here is CASSRVESETFF.

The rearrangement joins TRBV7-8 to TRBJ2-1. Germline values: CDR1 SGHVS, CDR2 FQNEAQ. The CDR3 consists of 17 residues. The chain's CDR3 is CASSIGRRGSSYNEQFF.

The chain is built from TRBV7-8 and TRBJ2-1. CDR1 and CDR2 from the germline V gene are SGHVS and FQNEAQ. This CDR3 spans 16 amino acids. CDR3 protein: CASSLEPGGVYNEQFF.

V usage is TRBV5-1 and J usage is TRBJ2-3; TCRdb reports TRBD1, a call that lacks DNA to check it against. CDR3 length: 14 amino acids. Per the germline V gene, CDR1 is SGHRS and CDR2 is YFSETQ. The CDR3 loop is CASSGAPNRVKQYF. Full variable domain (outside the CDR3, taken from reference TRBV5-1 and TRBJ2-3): KAGVTQTPRYLIKTRGQQVTLSCSPISGHRSVSWYQQTPGQGLQFLFEYFSETQRNKGNFPGRFSGRQFSNSRSEMNVSTLELGDSALYLCASSGAPNRVKQYFGPGTRLTVL.

The CDR3 region is CASSTRTGVALFF. The chain has TRBV3-1 and TRBJ1-4; absent DNA, TCRdb's TRBD1 call cannot be checked. This CDR3 is 13 amino acids long. Germline CDR1 LGHDT, CDR2 YNNKEL (reference sequence).

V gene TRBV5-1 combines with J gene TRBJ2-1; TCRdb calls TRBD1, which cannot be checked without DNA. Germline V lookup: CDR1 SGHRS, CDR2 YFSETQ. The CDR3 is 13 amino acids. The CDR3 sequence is CASSSLGYNEQFF. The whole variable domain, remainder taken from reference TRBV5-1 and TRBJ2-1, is KAGVTQTPRYLIKTRGQQVTLSCSPISGHRSVSWYQQTPGQGLQFLFEYFSETQRNKGNFPGRFSGRQFSNSRSEMNVSTLELGDSALYLCASSSLGYNEQFFGPGTRLTVL.

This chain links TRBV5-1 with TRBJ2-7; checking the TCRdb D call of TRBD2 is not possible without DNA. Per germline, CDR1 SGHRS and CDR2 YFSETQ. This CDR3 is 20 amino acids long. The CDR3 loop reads CASSRSGLAGGYSSSYEQYF.

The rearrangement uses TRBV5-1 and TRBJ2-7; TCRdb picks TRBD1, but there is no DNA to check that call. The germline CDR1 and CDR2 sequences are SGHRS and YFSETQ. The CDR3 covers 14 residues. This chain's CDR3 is CASSEGTAYHEQYF.

CDR3 loop: CSVSSGGTGELFF. The rearrangement joins TRBV29-1 to TRBJ2-2; the TCRdb call, TRBD2, lacks DNA for checking. The CDR3 runs to 13 residues. Per the germline V gene, CDR1 is SQVTM and CDR2 is ANQGSEA.

The CDR3 here is CASSWIAGGEQFF. The chain couples TRBV5-1 to TRBJ2-1; TCRdb designates TRBD2, a call that cannot be tested without DNA. This CDR3 is 13 amino acids long. Looked up from germline, CDR1 is SGHRS and CDR2 is YFSETQ.

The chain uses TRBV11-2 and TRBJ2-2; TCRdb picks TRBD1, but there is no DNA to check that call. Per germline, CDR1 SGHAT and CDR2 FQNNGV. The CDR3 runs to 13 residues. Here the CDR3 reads CASGRPLTGELFF.

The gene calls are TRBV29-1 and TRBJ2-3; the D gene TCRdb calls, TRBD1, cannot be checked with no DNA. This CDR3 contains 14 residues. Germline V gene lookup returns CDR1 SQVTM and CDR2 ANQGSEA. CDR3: CSANPGGTLDTQYF.

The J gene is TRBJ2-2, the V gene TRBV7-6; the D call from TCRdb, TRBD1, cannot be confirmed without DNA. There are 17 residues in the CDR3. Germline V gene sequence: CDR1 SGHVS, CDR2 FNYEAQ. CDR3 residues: CASSLGRGPGGTGELFF.

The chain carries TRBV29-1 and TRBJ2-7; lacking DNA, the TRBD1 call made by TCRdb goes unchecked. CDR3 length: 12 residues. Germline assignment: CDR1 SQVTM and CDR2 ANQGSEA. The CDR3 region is CSVEDGGYEQYF.

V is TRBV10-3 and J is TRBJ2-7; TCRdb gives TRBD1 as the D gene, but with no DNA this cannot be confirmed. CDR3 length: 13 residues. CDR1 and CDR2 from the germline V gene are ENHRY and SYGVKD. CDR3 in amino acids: CAISADSLGEQYF.

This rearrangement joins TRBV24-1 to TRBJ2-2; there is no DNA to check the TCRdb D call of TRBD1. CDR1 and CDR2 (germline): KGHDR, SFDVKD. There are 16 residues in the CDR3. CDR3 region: CATGTGRGKEAGELFF.